This T cell receptor beta chain was profiled in a study of shared clonotypes between healthy human individuals. For every subset, genomic DNA was evenly distributed across several immunoSEQ plates. Original analysis: ImmunoSEQ supplied junction-only sequences lacking quality scores, so filtering was different. Produced via immunoSEQ multiplex PCR; TCRdb's table is partial and in-frame only. That table supplies the V and J calls and clone size; D and trimming were determined from the DNA. The table records 2 million to 2.5 million clones, around 96% of them present only once. The V gene lost 6 bases and the J gene lost 6 bases, with 8 bases spanning the gap. Germline CDR1 SEHNR, CDR2 FQNEAQ (reference sequence). This CDR3 spans 12 amino acids. Terminally differentiated effector memory CD45RA+ cells were left out of the naive CD8 fraction, which was CD45RO-negative and positively selected for CCR7.

Sequencing used naive CD8+ T cells sorted from blood. This TCR was recovered from a man aged 18 to 29 in good health. The chain combines TRBV7-9 with TRBJ1-4, with D unclear. The CDR3 nucleotides are TGTGCCAGCAGGACGGATCATGAAAAACTGTTTTTT. It translates to CASRTDHEKLFF. Filled out from reference TRBV7-9 and TRBJ1-4, the complete variable domain reads DTGVSQNPRHKITKRGQNVTFRCDPISEHNRLYWYRQTLGQGPEFLTYFQNEAQLEKSRLLSDRFSAERPKGSFSTLEIQRTEQGDSAMYLCASRTDHEKLFFGSGTQLSVL.